This T cell receptor beta chain emerged from a study of lung T cells in sarcoidosis with Löfgren's syndrome. Study results and limitations: Paired TRAV12-1/TRBV2 TCRs showed CDR3 homology and preferential pairing. Multiple Löfgren's syndrome patients reportedly shared TRAV12-1 and TRBV2 CDR3 motifs.

CDR1 is SGHAT and CDR2 is FQNNGV in the germline V gene. CDR3 length: 17 amino acids. V lost 5 bases and J lost 4, with 21 bases in between. This clonotype was detected a few times. The antigen is unknown. From the reads, TCRdb called clonotypes with MiXCR, one entry per CDR3 protein. In the table there are more than 50,000 distinct CDR3 sequences, 21% of which are singletons. This clonotype was obtained from a human donor with sarcoidosis (Löfgren's syndrome or another form), or a control subject (not recorded which). The sequencing input was CD4+ T cells from PBMCs. The gene calls are TRBV11-2 and TRBJ2-1; D is perhaps TRBD2 (5 bases). The chain's CDR3 is CASSQNLASGKYNEQFF. In DNA form, the CDR3 reads TGTGCCAGCAGCCAAAACCTTGCCAGCGGAAAATACAATGAGCAGTTCTTC. Full variable domain (rest looked up from reference TRBV11-2 and TRBJ2-1): EAGVAQSPRYKIIEKRQSVAFWCNPISGHATLYWYQQILGQGPKLLIQFQNNGVVDDSQLPKDRFSAERLKGVDSTLKIQPAKLEDSAVYLCASSQNLASGKYNEQFFGPGTRLTVL.